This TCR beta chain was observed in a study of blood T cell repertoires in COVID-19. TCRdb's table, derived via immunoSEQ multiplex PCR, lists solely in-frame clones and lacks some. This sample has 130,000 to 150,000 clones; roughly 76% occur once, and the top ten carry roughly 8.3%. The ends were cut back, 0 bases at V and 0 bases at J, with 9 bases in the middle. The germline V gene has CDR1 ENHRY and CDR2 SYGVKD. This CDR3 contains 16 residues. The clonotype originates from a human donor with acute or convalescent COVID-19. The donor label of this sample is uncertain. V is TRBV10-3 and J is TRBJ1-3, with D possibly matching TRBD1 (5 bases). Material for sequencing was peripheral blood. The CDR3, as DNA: TGTGCCATCAGTGAGTCGGGGCAGTTCTCTGGAAACACCATATATTTT. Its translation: CAISESGQFSGNTIYF.